This T cell receptor (beta chain) derives from a study of blood T cell repertoires in COVID-19. The wider study: Samples of COVID-19 (acute and convalescent) were obtained from the United States, Italy and Spain.

The assay was immunoSEQ multiplex PCR, and TCRdb's table has in-frame clones only and misses some. Of 45,000 or so clones detected, more than 70% appear once; the ten largest clones hold about 13%. This clone showed up just once. The CDR3 contains 14 residues. Trimming shortened V by 8 bases and J by 5 bases, and 18 bases separated the two germline ends. Germline V gives CDR1 KGHSH, CDR2 LQKENI. The chain recombines TRBV18 with TRBJ1-1, with D maybe TRBD1 (5 bases). This receptor was taken from a human donor in a cohort sampled during active COVID-19. Sequenced input: peripheral blood. CDR3 nucleotide sequence: TGTGCCAGCACCTGGGCAGGGTCGGATACTGAAGCTTTCTTT. The encoded protein is CASTWAGSDTEAFF.